These 5 T cell receptor beta chains share one sample of origin, sequenced in a study of immune evolution from preneoplasia to lung adenocarcinoma. The table came from immunoSEQ multiplex PCR; TCRdb's copy has only in-frame clones and leaves some out. This table has several thousand clones, around 80% appearing once. Sequenced material: FFPE adjacent normal lung tissue. These receptor sequences come from a person aged 55-80 years with lung adenocarcinoma.

V gene TRBV7-6 combines with J gene TRBJ2-7; 9 bases line up with TRBD2. CDR1 is SGHVS and CDR2 is FNYEAQ in the germline V gene. CDR3 size: 16 residues. V dropped 5 bases and J dropped 3; count of bases not matched to a gene: 11. CDR3 region: CASSLGAASGDYEQYF. CDR3 DNA sequence: TGTGCCAGCAGCCTAGGGGCCGCTAGCGGGGACTACGAGCAGTACTTC.

The V gene is TRBV27, the J gene TRBJ1-4; the D gene is possibly TRBD1 (5 bases). Looked up from germline, CDR1 is MNHEY and CDR2 is SMNVEV (reference sequence). This CDR3 is 14 amino acids long. The V end was cut by 3 bases, the J end by 10 bases, with 15 bases between. CDR3 nucleotide sequence: TGTGCCAGCAGTTTTCGGGGGGGTTGGGGAAAACTGTTTTTT. Translation: CASSFRGGWGKLFF.

This chain links TRBV28 with TRBJ2-5; D ambiguous. The CDR3 totals 15 residues. Looked up from germline, CDR1 is MDHEN and CDR2 is SYDVKM. V was trimmed by 5 bases and J by 0 bases, leaving 13 bases between them. The DNA for the CDR3 is TGTGCCAGCAGTCCTTGGACGGAAAACCAAGAGACCCAGTACTTC. It yields the protein CASSPWTENQETQYF.

This chain joins TRBV5-1 and TRBJ2-3; D is perhaps TRBD1 or TRBD2 (5 bases each). CDR3 size: 14 residues. The V and J ends lost 4 bases and 2 bases respectively, with 11 bases between them. CDR1 is SGHRS and CDR2 is YFSETQ in the germline V gene. CDR3 protein: CASSPGTPTDTQYF. CDR3 in DNA: TGCGCCAGCAGCCCCGGGACCCCCACAGATACGCAGTATTTT.

The V and J genes are TRBV9 and TRBJ1-5; D call uncertain. The V end lost 4 bases, the J end lost 3 bases, and 11 bases lay between the germline ends. Germline lookup yields CDR1 SGDLS and CDR2 YYNGEE. This CDR3 spans 14 amino acids. The CDR3 region has the DNA TGTGCCAGCAGCCGAGTAGAGACCAATCAGCCCCAGCATTTT. Translated, it gives CASSRVETNQPQHF. Looking up the rest from reference TRBV9 and TRBJ1-5 gives the full variable domain: DSGVTQTPKHLITATGQRVTLRCSPRSGDLSVYWYQQSLDQGLQFLIQYYNGEERAKGNILERFSAQQFPDLHSELNLSSLELGDSALYFCASSRVETNQPQHFGDGTRLSIL.